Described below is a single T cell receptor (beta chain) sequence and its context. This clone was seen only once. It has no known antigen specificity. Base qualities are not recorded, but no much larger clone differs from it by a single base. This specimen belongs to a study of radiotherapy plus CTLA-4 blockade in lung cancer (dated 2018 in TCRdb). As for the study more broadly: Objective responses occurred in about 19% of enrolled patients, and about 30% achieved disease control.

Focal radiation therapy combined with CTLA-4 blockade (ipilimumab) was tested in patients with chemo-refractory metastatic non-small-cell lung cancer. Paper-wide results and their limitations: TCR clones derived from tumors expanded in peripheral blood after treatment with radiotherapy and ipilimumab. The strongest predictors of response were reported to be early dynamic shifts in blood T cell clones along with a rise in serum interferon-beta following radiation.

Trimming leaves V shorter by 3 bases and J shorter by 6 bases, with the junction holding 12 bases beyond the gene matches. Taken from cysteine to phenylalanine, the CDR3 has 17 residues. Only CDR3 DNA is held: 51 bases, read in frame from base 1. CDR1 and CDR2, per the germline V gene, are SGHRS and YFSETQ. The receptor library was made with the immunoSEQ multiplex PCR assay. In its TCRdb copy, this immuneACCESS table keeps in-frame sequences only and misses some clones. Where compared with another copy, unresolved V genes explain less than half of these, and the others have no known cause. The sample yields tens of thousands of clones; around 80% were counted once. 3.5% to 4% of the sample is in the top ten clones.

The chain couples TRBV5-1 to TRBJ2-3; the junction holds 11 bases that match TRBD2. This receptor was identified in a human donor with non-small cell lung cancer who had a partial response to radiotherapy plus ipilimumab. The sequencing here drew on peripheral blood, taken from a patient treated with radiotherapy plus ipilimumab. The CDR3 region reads CASSYYGTSGFLDTQYF. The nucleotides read TGCGCCAGCAGCTACTACGGGACTAGCGGATTTCTCGATACGCAGTATTTT.